The sequence of this T cell receptor beta chain was determined in a study of blood T cell repertoires in COVID-19 (dated by TCRdb to about 2020). For context, the study as a whole: The collaborator samples originated in the United States, Italy and Spain and spanned the acute and convalescent phases of COVID-19. The repertoires were released in a freely available public database intended as a resource for research on the immune response to SARS-CoV-2. The dataset comprised deeply sampled blood TCRbeta repertoires from subjects exposed to, actively infected with, or recovered from COVID-19. The prospective study material was composed of cDNA or gDNA derived from T cells, B-cell-depleted T cells, or PBMCs. The samples were drawn from two sources: the first 160 participants of the ongoing ImmuneRACE study, and 1,000 to 1,500 subjects contributed by 6 global collaborators. HLA class I and class II types, where available, came from metadata supplied by the sample provider rather than from assay-based typing. The sample metadata nearly always contained a de-identified subject ID, COVID-19 status, age in years and sex.

CDR1 and CDR2, looked up from the germline V gene, are MDHEN and SYDVKM. V has 4 bases trimmed and J has 5 bases trimmed; junction bases matching no gene number 17. There are 20 amino acids in the CDR3, from cysteine to phenylalanine inclusive. CDR3 DNA only is kept here, 60 bases in frame from base 1. A remark on this clone: The clone's antigen remains unknown. No base qualities exist here, and no much larger clone lies one base off it.

The study at large found these results: The amount of clinical and demographic metadata varied by source and participant and was provided uncurated.

TCRbeta CDR3 regions were amplified from genomic DNA using the immunoSEQ Assay, a bias-controlled multiplex PCR. Per the source publication's procedure: Nucleated cell counts per sample were estimated from amplification of reference gene primers within the assay. Sequence reads were collapsed and filtered to measure the absolute abundance of every unique TCRbeta CDR3 rearrangement. For each sample, productive Simpson clonality was calculated as the square root of Simpson's diversity index across productive rearrangements. The immuneACCESS repertoire file appears here via TCRdb, limited to in-frame rearrangements. These files lack a portion of the clones; in checked studies, under half of the deficit traces to unresolved V genes, and the cause of the others is not known. V and J calls and clone size are given by that table; D and trimming were obtained from the DNA. Within this sample are more than 400,000 clones, with around 90% of them counted one time only. About 0.7% of the sample is taken by the ten largest.

Participants in the prospective study were enrolled through a virtual design, were aged about 18 to 89 years, and lived in roughly 26 United States geographic areas. To assign participants to cohorts, the prospective study relied on clinical history that participants themselves reported in a screening survey and a study questionnaire. ImmuneRACE Cohort 3 recovered participants were defined by two consecutive negative NP/OP PCR tests, healthcare professional clearance, or symptom resolution. Each participant in the prospective study had whole blood, serum and a nasopharyngeal or oropharyngeal swab collected by mobile phlebotomists. Over a roughly 2-month period, participants in the prospective study had the option of providing additional blood draws and questionnaires. Prospective study blood samples were shipped either frozen or at room temperature before DNA extraction.

Specimen: PBMCs or T cells enriched from blood (not recorded which). The sequence came from a young woman who had recovered from COVID-19. The chain links TRBV28 with TRBJ2-3, with TRBD2 matching 14 junction bases. The CDR3 loop reads CASSSGRGTSGGPLLDTQYF. The bases are TGTGCCAGCAGTTCTGGAAGGGGGACTAGCGGGGGTCCCCTCCTAGATACGCAGTATTTT.